The 13 T cell receptor beta chains below all came from one sample that was sequenced in a study of T cell responses to AZD1222 COVID-19 vaccine. This table comes from immunoSEQ multiplex PCR, and its TCRdb copy is limited to in-frame clones, with some not included. The sample includes 130,000 or so clones, about nine tenths of them seen just once. Material: peripheral blood, obtained on day 0 of AZD1222 vaccination. These receptors were obtained from an adult in good health.

The V gene is TRBV30, the J gene TRBJ1-2; TRBD1 matches 9 bases. CDR3 length: 13 amino acids. V shed 5 bases, J shed 5 bases, and the junction held 6 bases outside the gene matches. CDR1 is GTSNPN, CDR2 SVGIG, per germline (reference sequence). CDR3 residues: CAWYTGTGYGYTF. The CDR3, as DNA: TGTGCCTGGTATACCGGGACAGGGTATGGCTACACCTTC.

CDR3 sequence (DNA): TGTGCCATCAGTGTCAAATCGCCTGGGGCCAACGTCCTGACTTTC. Protein: CAISVKSPGANVLTF. V gene TRBV10-3 combines with J gene TRBJ2-6, with no clear D. Germline lookup yields CDR1 ENHRY and CDR2 SYGVKD. This CDR3 spans 15 amino acids. The germline V and J ends were trimmed by 4 bases and 2 bases, with 9 bases remaining between them.

The sample holds a few counts of this clone. V gene TRBV11-3 combines with J gene TRBJ2-1, with 8 bases that match TRBD1. V gave up 5 bases and J gave up 2 bases; unmatched junction bases: 5. Germline CDR1 is SGHNT and CDR2 is YENEEA. CDR3 size: 15 residues. CDR3 in DNA: TGTGCCAGCAGCGTACAGGGGGGCACCTACAATGAGCAGTTCTTC. It translates to CASSVQGGTYNEQFF.

This chain's CDR3 is CASRDRQGRPQHF. The CDR3 nucleotides are TGTGCCAGCAGGGACAGACAAGGTCGGCCCCAGCATTTT. V is TRBV6-5 and J is TRBJ1-5, with D possibly being TRBD1 (6 bases). CDR1 and CDR2 (germline): MNHEY, SVGAGI. The CDR3 contains 13 residues. With 6 bases removed from V and 9 bases from J, the gap between germline ends came to 15 bases.

This clone was detected once. J is TRBJ1-1 and V is TRBV2; unclear D gene. Per germline, CDR1 SNHLY and CDR2 FYNNEI. The CDR3 is 11 residues long. Trimming left V 1 base short and J 10 bases short, with 7 bases between. For the CDR3, the DNA is TGTGCCAGCAGTGAAGAGGTTGGAGCTTTCTTT. Protein sequence: CASSEEVGAFF.

The chain is built from TRBV28 and TRBJ1-1; D is possibly TRBD1 (6 bases). Trimming cost V 8 bases and J 7 bases, with 32 bases left between them. CDR3 length: 18 amino acids. Germline CDR1 is MDHEN and CDR2 is SYDVKM. The CDR3 DNA reads TGTGCCAGCGGTACTCCCCGAGCGGGGGGCGCATTTAAGGGTGAAGCTTTCTTT. This gives the protein CASGTPRAGGAFKGEAFF.

This clone has just one count. This chain joins TRBV3-1 (or the pseudogene TRBV3-2) and TRBJ2-3; the match to TRBD2 covers 10 bases. This CDR3 contains 17 residues. The V segment lost 3 bases and the J segment 2 bases; nucleotides outside the gene matches: 8. From germline, CDR1 is LGHDT and CDR2 YNNKEL (reference sequence). CDR3 DNA: TGTGCCAGCAGCCAGCGGTTAGCGGGGGGCTTCACAGATACGCAGTATTTT. Residues: CASSQRLAGGFTDTQYF.

Note on this clone: Distinct nucleotide sequences in the sample also encode this CDR3. This chain joins TRBV10-3 and TRBJ1-1; no firm D call. V was pared by 3 bases and J by 2 bases, with 7 bases between. Germline assignment: CDR1 ENHRY and CDR2 SYGVKD. The CDR3 is 13 residues long. CDR3 DNA: TGTGCCATCAGTGAAACCGAAAACACTGAAGCTTTCTTT. Protein sequence: CAISETENTEAFF.

The chain couples TRBV19 to TRBJ2-2; 10 positions match TRBD1. V gave up 7 bases and J gave up 3 bases; unmatched junction bases: 5. Germline V gene sequence: CDR1 LNHDA, CDR2 SQIVND (reference sequence). CDR3 length: 15 amino acids. The CDR3 region is CASTDRGRYTGELFF. For the CDR3, the DNA is TGTGCCAGTACTGACAGGGGGCGTTACACCGGGGAGCTGTTTTTT.

The chain has TRBV7-2 and TRBJ2-2; D is ambiguous. Germline values: CDR1 SGHTA, CDR2 FQGNSA. V was cut by 5 bases and J by 2 bases, with 12 bases left in between. The CDR3 consists of 15 residues. The CDR3 DNA is TGTGCCAGCAGCCGCCGCTCAATTAACACCGGGGAGCTGTTTTTT. Protein product: CASSRRSINTGELFF.

V and J are TRBV9 and TRBJ2-3; no clear D. The ends were cut back, 1 base at V and 4 bases at J, with 10 bases in the middle. The CDR3 spans 14 residues. Germline V gene sequence: CDR1 SGDLS, CDR2 YYNGEE. The CDR3 region is CASSVRVGPDTQYF. The CDR3, as DNA: TGTGCCAGCAGCGTACGTGTCGGGCCAGATACGCAGTATTTT.

This sequence joins TRBV5-1 and TRBJ1-1; no firm D call. Looked up from germline, CDR1 is SGHRS and CDR2 is YFSETQ. The CDR3 contains 15 residues. The germline V and J ends were trimmed by 1 base and 1 base, with 11 bases remaining between them. CDR3 sequence reads: CASSLSISGNTEAFF. The CDR3 DNA is TGCGCCAGCAGCTTGAGTATCTCGGGGAACACTGAAGCTTTCTTT.

CDR3 region: CASSLVIGTGIYEQYF. CDR3 DNA: TGTGCCAGCAGCTTAGTTATTGGGACAGGGATCTACGAGCAGTACTTC. The chain carries TRBV11-2 and TRBJ2-7, with 9 bases matching TRBD1. Germline V gene data show CDR1 as SGHAT and CDR2 as FQNNGV. This CDR3 has 16 amino acids. The V gene end was trimmed by 1 base and the J gene end by 3 bases; junction bases not matched to a gene: 7.